Here is one T cell receptor (beta chain) with its context. The antigen is unknown. cDNA libraries for TCR beta contained unique molecular identifiers. Input populations of about 0.95 to 11 million T cells gave rise to some 500,000 cDNA molecules. TCRdb reprocessed the PCR reads with MiXCR, giving one entry per CDR3 protein. The table lists fewer than 600,000 distinct CDR3 sequences, roughly 45% of them singletons. The sample belongs to a study of post-analysis software for immune sequencing data. There are 12 residues in the CDR3. CDR1 and CDR2 (germline): SEHNR, FQNEAQ (reference sequence). Study results and caveats: Controls showed significantly higher normalized Chao1 diversity than did multiple sclerosis patients. The five TRBV segments detected at higher frequency in patients than in controls included TRBV5-6, TRBV5-1 and TRBV20-1. By F measure, samples from a shared preparation batch strongly co-clustered.

This clonotype was obtained from a girl aged 5-17 years with multiple sclerosis. The J gene is TRBJ2-7, the V gene TRBV7-9; D unclear. The sequenced material came from blood. CDR3 in DNA: TGTGCGGTGGCGGATTCCTCCTACGAGCAGTACTTC. Amino acid sequence: CAVADSSYEQYF.